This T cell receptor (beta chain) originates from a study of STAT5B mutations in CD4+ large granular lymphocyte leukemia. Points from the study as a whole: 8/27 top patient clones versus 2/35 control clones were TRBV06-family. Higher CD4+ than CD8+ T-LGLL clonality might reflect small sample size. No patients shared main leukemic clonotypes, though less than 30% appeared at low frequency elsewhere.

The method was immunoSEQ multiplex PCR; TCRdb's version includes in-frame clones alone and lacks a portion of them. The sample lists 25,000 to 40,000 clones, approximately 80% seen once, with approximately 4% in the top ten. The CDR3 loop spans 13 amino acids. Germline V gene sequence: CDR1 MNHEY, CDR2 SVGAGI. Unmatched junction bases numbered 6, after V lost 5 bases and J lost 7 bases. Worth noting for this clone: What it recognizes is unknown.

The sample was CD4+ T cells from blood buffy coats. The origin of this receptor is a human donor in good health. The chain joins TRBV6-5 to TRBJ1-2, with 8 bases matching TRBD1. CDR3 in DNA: TGTGCCAGCAGTGCGACAGGGGACTCTGGCTACACCTTC. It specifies CASSATGDSGYTF.